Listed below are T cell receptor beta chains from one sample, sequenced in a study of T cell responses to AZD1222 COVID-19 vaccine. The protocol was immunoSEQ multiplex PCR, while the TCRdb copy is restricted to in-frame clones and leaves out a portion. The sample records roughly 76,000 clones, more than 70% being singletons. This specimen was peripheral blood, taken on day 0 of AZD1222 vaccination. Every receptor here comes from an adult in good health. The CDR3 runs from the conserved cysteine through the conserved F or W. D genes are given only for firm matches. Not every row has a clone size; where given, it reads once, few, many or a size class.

CDR3nt: TGTGCCAGTAGTATAGTAAACAGCAATCAGCCCCAGCATTTT
CDR3aa: CASSIVNSNQPQHF
j_gene: TRBJ1-5
v_gene: TRBV19
d_gene: .
abundance: .
len: 14

CDR3nt: TGTGCCACCTGGGGGGCGCTCGGCTACACCTTC
CDR3aa: CATWGALGYTF
j_gene: TRBJ1-2
v_gene: TRBV6-5
d_gene: .
abundance: .
len: 11

CDR3nt: TGTGCCAGCAGTCTTCGGCCGTCAGATACGCAGTATTTT
CDR3aa: CASSLRPSDTQYF
j_gene: TRBJ2-3
v_gene: TRBV6-5
d_gene: .
abundance: .
len: 13

CDR3nt: TGTGCCAGCAGGAACCAGGAGGCAGGCACCGGGGAGCTGTTTTTT
CDR3aa: CASRNQEAGTGELFF
j_gene: TRBJ2-2
v_gene: TRBV11-2
d_gene: .
abundance: .
len: 15

CDR3nt: TGTGCCAGTCACTACAGGGAGGCAGATACGCAGTATTTT
CDR3aa: CASHYREADTQYF
j_gene: TRBJ2-3
v_gene: TRBV28
d_gene: .
abundance: .
len: 13

CDR3nt: TGTGCCAGTAGTTACAGCGGCAGGGCTTACGAGCAGTACTTC
CDR3aa: CASSYSGRAYEQYF
j_gene: TRBJ2-7
v_gene: TRBV19
d_gene: .
abundance: .
len: 14

CDR3nt: TGCAGCGTTCGGGAGACGGGCAATCAGCCCCAGCATTTT
CDR3aa: CSVRETGNQPQHF
j_gene: TRBJ1-5
v_gene: TRBV29-1
d_gene: .
abundance: .
len: 13

CDR3nt: TGTGCCAGCAGTTACTCGAGTAGCGGGGGAACCTACGAGCAGTACTTC
CDR3aa: CASSYSSSGGTYEQYF
j_gene: TRBJ2-7
v_gene: TRBV6-5
d_gene: TRBD2
abundance: .
len: 16

CDR3nt: TGTGCCAGCAGTGACGCGCGAGCCAATGAGCAGTTCTTC
CDR3aa: CASSDARANEQFF
j_gene: TRBJ2-1
v_gene: TRBV6-4
d_gene: .
abundance: .
len: 13

CDR3nt: TGTGCCAGCAGCCCCCAGCCGGGGAACACTGAAGCTTTCTTT
CDR3aa: CASSPQPGNTEAFF
j_gene: TRBJ1-1
v_gene: TRBV7-2
d_gene: .
abundance: once
len: 14

CDR3nt: TGCAGCGTTGAACAGTGGGCAGGTCGCGAGGGAAACTATGGCTACACCTTC
CDR3aa: CSVEQWAGREGNYGYTF
j_gene: TRBJ1-2
v_gene: TRBV29-1
d_gene: .
abundance: .
len: 17

CDR3nt: TGTGCCAGCAGCTTGGCTAGGGGGAGTTCACCCCTCCACTTT
CDR3aa: CASSLARGSSPLHF
j_gene: TRBJ1-6
v_gene: TRBV5-6
d_gene: .
abundance: .
len: 14

CDR3nt: TGTGCCAGCAGTTTATGGGCAGGTCGAGCTTTCTTT
CDR3aa: CASSLWAGRAFF
j_gene: TRBJ1-1
v_gene: TRBV12-3/TRBV12-4
d_gene: .
abundance: once
len: 12

CDR3nt: TGTGCCAGCAGCTTGGTAGTACAGGGAGGTAACTATGGCTACACCTTC
CDR3aa: CASSLVVQGGNYGYTF
j_gene: TRBJ1-2
v_gene: TRBV5-5
d_gene: .
abundance: .
len: 16

CDR3nt: TGTGCCAGCAGGATAGGCCCTATGAACACTGAAGCTTTCTTT
CDR3aa: CASRIGPMNTEAFF
j_gene: TRBJ1-1
v_gene: TRBV28
d_gene: .
abundance: .
len: 14

CDR3nt: TGTGCCAGCAACTACAGGGACGAGCAGTACTTC
CDR3aa: CASNYRDEQYF
j_gene: TRBJ2-7
v_gene: TRBV2
d_gene: .
abundance: .
len: 11